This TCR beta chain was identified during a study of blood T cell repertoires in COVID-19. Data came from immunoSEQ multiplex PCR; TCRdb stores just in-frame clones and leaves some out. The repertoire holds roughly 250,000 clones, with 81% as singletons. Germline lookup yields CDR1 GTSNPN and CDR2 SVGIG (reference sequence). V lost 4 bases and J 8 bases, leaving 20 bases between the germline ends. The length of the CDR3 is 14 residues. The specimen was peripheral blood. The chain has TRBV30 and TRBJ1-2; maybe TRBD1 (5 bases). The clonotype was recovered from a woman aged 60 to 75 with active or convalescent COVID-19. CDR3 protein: CAWTTTGGSRGYTF. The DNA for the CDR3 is TGTGCCTGGACCACCACCGGGGGATCGAGAGGCTACACCTTC. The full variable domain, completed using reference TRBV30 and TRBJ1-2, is SQTIHQWPATLVQPVGSPLSLECTVEGTSNPNLYWYRQAAGRGLQLLFYSVGIGQISSEVPQNLSASRPQDRQFILSSKKLLLSDSGFYLCAWTTTGGSRGYTFGSGTRLTVV.